The next 21 T cell receptor beta chains were all read from a single sample in a study of tumor and adjacent non-tumor tissue in lung cancer listed by TCRdb under 2018. RNA was isolated from bulk, unsorted tissue, and RNA quality was assessed with a NanoDrop ND-1000 and an Agilent 2100. Normal lung samples were distant non-tumor tissue taken more than 3 cm from the tumor edge. The method behind the library was multiplex PCR. The sequencer listed for this sample is Illumina HiSeq 2500. TCRbeta libraries were constructed through three rounds of nested PCR with primers (Table S4) according to protocols modified from ARM-PCR. TCRdb trimmed public reads at Q25 via fastp, called clones via MiXCR and kept in-frame beta chains. Rows merge per CDR3 protein into single entries with the most common DNA and genes. This sample is represented by approximately 100,000 distinct CDR3 sequences; 50% to 70% of them were singletons. The top ten clonotypes cover roughly 20% of the sample.

The specimen sequenced was distant non-tumor lung tissue. The receptors derive from a man younger than 45 with non-small cell lung cancer.

In this sample, this clonotype turned up many times. This sequence joins TRBV20-1 and TRBJ2-3; no clear D gene. V lost 5 bases and J 2 bases, leaving 14 bases between the germline ends. This CDR3 spans 14 amino acids. Germline V CDR1 and CDR2: DFQATT, SNEGSKA (reference sequence). Here the CDR3 DNA reads TGCAGTGCTCCGCGAGGTTTAACCACAGATACGCAGTATTTT. It is translated as CSAPRGLTTDTQYF.

The table lists this clonotype with a count of one. One end of the junction does not line up with germline, which may come from a read error. The CDR3 loop is CVSSLIPSGADTQYF. In DNA form, the CDR3 reads TGTGTCAGCAGCTTAATCCCCAGCGGGGCAGATACGCAGTATTTT. The chain recombines TRBV11-2 with TRBJ2-3, with 7 bases aligning to TRBD2. CDR3 size: 15 residues. Germline assignment: CDR1 SGHAT and CDR2 FQNNGV.

This clonotype has a count of ten or more. The chain has TRBV28 and TRBJ1-5, with 7 positions matching TRBD1. This CDR3 has 14 residues. J was trimmed by 5 bases and V by 6 bases; bases with no gene match: 7. Germline V gene lookup returns CDR1 MDHEN and CDR2 SYDVKM. CDR3 sequence reads: CASSSTGVDQPQHF. Written as DNA, the CDR3 is TGTGCCAGCAGCTCCACAGGGGTAGATCAGCCCCAGCATTTT.

This clonotype was recorded a few times. Mismatch with germline at one junction end may stem from a read error. The chain employs TRBV11-2 and TRBJ2-7; D ambiguous. The CDR3 is 14 residues long. Germline V lookup: CDR1 SGHAT, CDR2 FQNNGV. The CDR3 region is CAGSLHFGSPEQYF. Written as DNA, the CDR3 is TGTGCCGGCAGCTTACATTTCGGGTCCCCAGAGCAGTACTTC.

This clonotype occurred once. The CDR3 ends on some other residue instead of the conserved phenylalanine or tryptophan, so this is likely a read error. The rearrangement uses TRBV20-1 and TRBJ1-1; D unresolved. The germline V gene encodes CDR1 DFQATT and CDR2 SNEGSKA (reference sequence). This CDR3 is 13 amino acids long. This CDR3 is CKAPWTVNTEAFS. The CDR3 DNA follows: TGCAAAGCTCCCTGGACCGTGAACACTGAAGCTTTCTCT.

The gene calls are TRBV11-2 and TRBJ2-7; D is unresolved. V shed 1 base and J shed 3 bases, with 10 bases lying between them. The germline V gene encodes CDR1 SGHAT and CDR2 FQNNGV. The CDR3 is made up of 14 amino acids. CDR3 DNA: TGTGCCAGCAGCTTAGCGCCACGCAGCTACGAGCAGTACTTC. Translating gives CASSLAPRSYEQYF.

This clonotype was seen a single time. V usage is TRBV20-1 and J usage is TRBJ2-2; 8 positions agree with TRBD1. Germline V CDR1 and CDR2: DFQATT, SNEGSKA (reference sequence). The CDR3 runs to 12 residues. The CDR3 DNA reads TGCAGCGCACAGGGGGGCATCGTGGAACTGTTTTTT. Translation gives CSAQGGIVELFF.

For this clonotype: Relative to the germline gene, one junction end is altered; a read error may explain this. The CDR3 loop reads CSAIRSGGKLTDQPHHF. Written as DNA, the CDR3 is TGCAGTGCCATCCGTTCGGGGGGCAAACTTACGGATCAGCCCCATCATTTT. The V and J genes are TRBV20-1 and TRBJ1-5; D is perhaps TRBD1 (6 bases). This CDR3 has 17 residues. CDR1 and CDR2 (germline): DFQATT, SNEGSKA (reference sequence).

At least ten counts were recorded for this clonotype. This chain links TRBV12-3 or TRBV12-4 with TRBJ1-1, with TRBD1 matching over 7 bases. J lost 6 bases, V lost 6 bases, and 10 bases had no gene match. CDR3 length: 14 residues. The CDR3, as DNA: TGTGCCAGCAGGACCGGGACAGCCACTTCTGAAGCTTTCTTT. Its translation: CASRTGTATSEAFF.

With respect to this clonotype: Germline is not matched at one junction end, which may reflect a read error. The rearrangement uses TRBV12-3 or TRBV12-4 and TRBJ2-2; tentative D call: TRBD2 (6 bases). This CDR3 contains 15 residues. CDR3 amino acids: CVSSPDYVNTGELFF. In DNA, the CDR3 is TGTGTCAGCAGCCCGGACTACGTGAACACCGGGGAACTGTTTTTT.

J is TRBJ2-1 and V is TRBV20-1, with 7 positions matching TRBD2. The CDR3 contains 15 residues. V lost 8 bases, J lost 8 bases, and 18 bases stayed unmatched. Germline V gene sequence: CDR1 DFQATT, CDR2 SNEGSKA (reference sequence). The CDR3 bases are TGCAGTTCCCTGACTGGCACTAGCGTTCTCCATGAGCAGTTCTTC. Amino acids: CSSLTGTSVLHEQFF.

Worth noting for this clonotype: The germline gene is not matched at one end of the junction; a read error may be the cause. The gene calls are TRBV6-5 and TRBJ2-3; tentatively, D is TRBD1 or TRBD2 (6 bases each). Germline lookup yields CDR1 MNHEY and CDR2 SVGAGI. The CDR3 loop spans 14 amino acids. This chain's CDR3 is CANQYLGGTDTLYF. The CDR3 bases are TGTGCCAACCAATATCTGGGGGGCACAGATACGCTGTATTTT.

Comments on this clonotype: A much larger clone sits a single nucleotide away, making a read error possible. The chain uses TRBV4-2 and TRBJ2-5; D is possibly TRBD2 (6 bases). This CDR3 contains 13 residues. CDR1 and CDR2 (germline): LGHNA, YNFKEQ. Trimming left V 0 bases short and J 4 bases short, with 6 bases between. CDR3 in DNA: TGTGCCAGCAGCCAAGAGGGAGGAGAGACCCAGTACTTC. Protein: CASSQEGGETQYF.

Judged by abundance, this clonotype is medium-sized. The genes are TRBV11-2 and TRBJ2-3; D call uncertain. The length of the CDR3 is 15 residues. The germline CDR1 and CDR2 sequences are SGHAT and FQNNGV. V dropped 5 bases and J dropped 2 bases, with 14 bases sitting between them. The CDR3 sequence: CASSPPYPLTDTQYF. CDR3 DNA: TGTGCCAGCAGCCCACCTTACCCCCTCACAGATACGCAGTATTTT.

With respect to this clonotype: An end of the junction differs from the germline gene, which may be a read error. The gene calls are TRBV20-1 and TRBJ1-3, with D tentatively TRBD1 (6 bases). Germline lookup yields CDR1 DFQATT and CDR2 SNEGSKA (reference sequence). The CDR3 contains 18 residues. Here the CDR3 reads CNARDRAPGQSHGNTIYF. CDR3 in DNA: TGCAATGCTAGAGATCGGGCCCCGGGACAAAGTCATGGAAACACCATATATTTT.

Turning to this clonotype: The junction departs from germline at one end; a sequencing error may be responsible. The chain has TRBV7-9 and TRBJ1-1; D unresolved. CDR1 and CDR2 (germline): SEHNR, FQNEAQ (reference sequence). The CDR3 consists of 13 residues. CDR3 protein: CASSGKGSTEAFF. Here the CDR3 DNA reads TGTGCCAGCAGCGGGAAAGGATCCACTGAAGCCTTCTTT.

Turning to this clonotype: This may arise from a read error, as a much more abundant clone is one base away. A read error is likely, as this CDR3 ends without the conserved phenylalanine or tryptophan. The CDR3 region is CASSEDVNTEAFS. The CDR3, as DNA: TGTGCCAGCAGTGAAGATGTGAACACTGAAGCTTTCTCT. The rearrangement links TRBV6-5 to TRBJ1-1, with D unclear. The CDR3 length is 13 residues. The ends were cut back, 5 bases at V and 0 bases at J, with 7 bases in the middle. Germline V gives CDR1 MNHEY, CDR2 SVGAGI.

The J gene is TRBJ1-1, the V gene TRBV11-2; D remains unclear. The CDR3 is made up of 11 amino acids. Trimming pared 11 bases from V and 6 bases from J, leaving 13 bases between. Germline CDR1 is SGHAT and CDR2 is FQNNGV. The CDR3 nucleotides read TGTGCCCGCACATATGGGGCTGAAGCTTTCTTT. Translation gives CARTYGAEAFF.

As for this clonotype: At one boundary the junction diverges from the germline segment, which might be a read error. This chain connects TRBV29-1 to TRBJ2-1, with 9 bases fitting TRBD2. The germline CDR1 and CDR2 sequences are SQVTM and ANQGSEA. The CDR3 is made up of 16 amino acids. The CDR3 DNA reads TGTAACGTTGTTTGGCTAGCGGGATCCCAGTACAATGAGCAGTTCTTC. Translated: CNVVWLAGSQYNEQFF.

This clonotype was observed a single time. Lacking the conserved final phenylalanine or tryptophan, this CDR3 likely reflects a read error. The CDR3 sequence: CACSWGETQPQHL. CDR3 bases: TGTGCTTGCAGTTGGGGGGAGACTCAGCCCCAGCATCTT. The chain couples TRBV6-2 or TRBV6-3 to TRBJ1-5; possible D gene TRBD1, 5 bases. There are 13 residues in the CDR3. Germline V gives CDR1 MNHEY, CDR2 SVGEGT.

About this clonotype: The junction differs from germline at one of its ends, possibly a read error. J is TRBJ2-3 and V is TRBV29-1; D is perhaps TRBD2 (6 bases). CDR3 length equals 13 residues. Per germline, CDR1 SQVTM and CDR2 ANQGSEA. CDR3 DNA: TGCAGTGTTGAGTCCTCGGGGGCAGATACGCAGTATTTT. Its translation is CSVESSGADTQYF.